The clone carrying this TCR beta chain has a count of ten or more. Antigen: not known. Primed by a sample-barcoded 5' primer and a J-beta primer mix, a second PCR proceeded for about 7 to 11 cycles. TCRdb reprocessed the 5' RACE reads with MiXCR, giving one entry per CDR3 protein. The data contain around 900,000 distinct CDR3 sequences, roughly half of them singletons. The sample is drawn from a study of blood T cells in healthy people across ages. Broader study findings: Fewer expanded clones and more diversity marked long-lived versus aged donors.

V gave up 3 bases and J gave up 6 bases, with 4 bases separating them. The CDR3 runs 11 residues. Sequencing was done on a sample of blood. The receptor was isolated from a woman aged 60-75 years in good health. This chain uses TRBV12-3 or TRBV12-4 with TRBJ2-3; D uncertain. Here the CDR3 reads CASSFLDTQYF. DNA of the CDR3: TGTGCCAGCAGTTTCTTGGATACGCAGTATTTT.